The source of this T cell receptor beta chain is a study of blood T cell repertoires in COVID-19. Study-level background: Acute-phase and convalescent COVID-19 samples originated in the United States, Italy and Spain. PBMCs, B-cell-depleted T cells, or T cells provided the cDNA or gDNA that made up the material.

Germline V gives CDR1 MNHEY, CDR2 SVGAGI. Trimming took 2 bases from V and 6 from J, leaving 10 bases between them. The CDR3 is made up of 13 amino acids. Original data processing: Amplification of reference gene primers was used by the study to estimate nucleated cell counts. TCRdb keeps only in-frame clones here, not all; method: immunoSEQ multiplex PCR. The DNA was the basis for D and trimming; V, J and clone size are from that table. Of around 30,000 clones in the sample, roughly 90% were seen once. The chain couples TRBV6-5 to TRBJ1-2; possible D gene TRBD1, 5 bases. The TCR was taken from a woman aged 35 to 49 with active or convalescent COVID-19. Sequenced: peripheral blood. The CDR3 region is CASSYRGLDGYTF. The CDR3 DNA reads TGTGCCAGCAGTTACCGGGGGTTGGATGGCTACACCTTC.